Detailed here is one T cell receptor (beta chain). The sample belongs to a study of cytomegalovirus exposure and HLA in healthy donors. Study as a whole: The 95 to 150 validation repertoires, a later analysis reported, used the same platform as the 666 first-cohort repertoires.

Trimming pared 4 bases from V and 6 bases from J, leaving 13 bases between. Germline V lookup: CDR1 PRHDT, CDR2 FYEKMQ (reference sequence). This CDR3 is built from 13 residues. Libraries were prepared by immunoSEQ multiplex PCR; TCRdb keeps only in-frame clonotypes and omits some of them. Of 220,000 or so clones in the sample, approximately 88% were seen once. The chain uses TRBV13 and TRBJ2-7; possibly TRBD1 or TRBD2 for D (5 bases each). This clonotype was sampled from a woman aged 30 to 39 in good health and CMV-seropositive. Sample: PBMCs. CDR3 in DNA: TGTGCCAGCAGCTGGAGGTGGCAGGGCGAGCAGTACTTC. Translated, it gives CASSWRWQGEQYF.